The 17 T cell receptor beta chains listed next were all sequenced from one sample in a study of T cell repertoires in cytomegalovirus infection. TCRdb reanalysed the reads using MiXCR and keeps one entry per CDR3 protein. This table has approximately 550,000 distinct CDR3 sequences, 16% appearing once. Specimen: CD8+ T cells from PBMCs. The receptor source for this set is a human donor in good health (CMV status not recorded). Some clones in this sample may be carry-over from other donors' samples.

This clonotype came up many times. Here the CDR3 reads CASGTGSGYTF. CDR3 nucleotide sequence: TGCGCCAGCGGGACAGGATCGGGCTACACCTTC. The gene calls are TRBV10-2 and TRBJ1-2; TRBD1 aligns across 8 bases. J was trimmed by 8 bases and V by 8 bases; bases with no gene match: 4. Germline loops: CDR1 WSHSY, CDR2 SAAADI. The CDR3 has 11 amino acids.

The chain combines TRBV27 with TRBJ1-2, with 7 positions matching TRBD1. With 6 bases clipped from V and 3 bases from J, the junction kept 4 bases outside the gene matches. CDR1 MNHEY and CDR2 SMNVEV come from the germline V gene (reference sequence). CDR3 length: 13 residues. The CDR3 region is CASRPQGDYGYTF. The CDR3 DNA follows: TGTGCCAGCAGGCCCCAGGGGGACTATGGCTACACCTTC.

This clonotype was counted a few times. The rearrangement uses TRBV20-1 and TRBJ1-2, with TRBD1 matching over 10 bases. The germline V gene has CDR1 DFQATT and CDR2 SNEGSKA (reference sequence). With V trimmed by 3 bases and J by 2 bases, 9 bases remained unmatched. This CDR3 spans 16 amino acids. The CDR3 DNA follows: TGCAGTGCTAGGGGGGACAGGGGTGATCTCAACTATGGCTACACCTTC. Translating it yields CSARGDRGDLNYGYTF.

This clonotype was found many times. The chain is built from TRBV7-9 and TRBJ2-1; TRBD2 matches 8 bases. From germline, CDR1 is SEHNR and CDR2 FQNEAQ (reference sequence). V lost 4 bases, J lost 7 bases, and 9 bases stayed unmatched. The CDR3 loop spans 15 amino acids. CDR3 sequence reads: CASSSPGGRGNEQFF. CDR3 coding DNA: TGTGCCAGCAGCTCTCCGGGGGGGCGAGGTAATGAGCAGTTCTTC.

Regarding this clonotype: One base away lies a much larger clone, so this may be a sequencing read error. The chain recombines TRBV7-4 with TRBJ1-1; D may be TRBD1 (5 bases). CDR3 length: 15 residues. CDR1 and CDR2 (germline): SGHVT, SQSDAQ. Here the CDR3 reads CASSLKTGLNTVAFF. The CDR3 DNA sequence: TGTGCCAGCAGCCTTAAAACAGGTCTGAACACTGTAGCTTTCTTT.

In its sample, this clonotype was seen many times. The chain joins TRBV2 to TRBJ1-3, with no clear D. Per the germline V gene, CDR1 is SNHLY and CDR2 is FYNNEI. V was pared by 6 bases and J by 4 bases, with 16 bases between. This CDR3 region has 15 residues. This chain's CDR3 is CASRVGRVEGNTIYF. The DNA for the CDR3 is TGTGCCAGCAGGGTCGGCCGGGTAGAGGGAAACACCATATATTTT.

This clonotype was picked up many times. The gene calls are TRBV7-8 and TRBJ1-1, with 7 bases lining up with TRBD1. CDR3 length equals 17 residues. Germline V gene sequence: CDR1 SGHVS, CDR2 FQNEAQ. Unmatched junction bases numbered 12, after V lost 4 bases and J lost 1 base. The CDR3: CASSWAGTDIQNTEAFF. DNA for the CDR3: TGTGCCAGCAGCTGGGCCGGGACAGATATACAGAACACTGAAGCTTTCTTT.

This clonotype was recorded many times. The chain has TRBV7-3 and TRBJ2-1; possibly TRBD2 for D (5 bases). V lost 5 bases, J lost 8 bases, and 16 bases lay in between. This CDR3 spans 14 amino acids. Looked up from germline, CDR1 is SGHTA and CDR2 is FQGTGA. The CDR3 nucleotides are TGTGCCAGCAGCCAGGAGGCCACCGGCGATGAGCAGTTCTTC. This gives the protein CASSQEATGDEQFF.

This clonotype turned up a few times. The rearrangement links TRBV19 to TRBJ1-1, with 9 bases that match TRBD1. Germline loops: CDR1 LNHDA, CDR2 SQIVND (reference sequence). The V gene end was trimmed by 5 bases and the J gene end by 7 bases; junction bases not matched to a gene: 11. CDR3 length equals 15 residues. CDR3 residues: CASSQLRDRASEAFF. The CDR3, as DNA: TGTGCCAGTAGTCAACTGAGGGACAGGGCGAGTGAAGCTTTCTTT.

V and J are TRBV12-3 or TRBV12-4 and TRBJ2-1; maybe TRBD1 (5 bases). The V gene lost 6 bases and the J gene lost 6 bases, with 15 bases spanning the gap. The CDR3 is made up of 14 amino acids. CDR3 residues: CASRARAGINEQFF. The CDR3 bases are TGTGCCAGCAGAGCTCGGGCAGGGATCAATGAGCAGTTCTTC.

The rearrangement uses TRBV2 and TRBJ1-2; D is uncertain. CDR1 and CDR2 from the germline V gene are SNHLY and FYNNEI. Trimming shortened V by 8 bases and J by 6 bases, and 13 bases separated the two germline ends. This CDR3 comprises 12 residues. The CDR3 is CASPGGVHGYTF. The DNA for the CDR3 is TGTGCCAGCCCAGGCGGAGTCCATGGCTACACCTTC.

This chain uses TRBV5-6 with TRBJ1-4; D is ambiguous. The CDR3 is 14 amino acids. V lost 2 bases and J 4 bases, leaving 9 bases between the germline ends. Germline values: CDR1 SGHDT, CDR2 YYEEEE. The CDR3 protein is CASSFLDGNEKLFF. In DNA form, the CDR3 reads TGTGCCAGCAGCTTTCTGGACGGTAATGAAAAACTGTTTTTT.

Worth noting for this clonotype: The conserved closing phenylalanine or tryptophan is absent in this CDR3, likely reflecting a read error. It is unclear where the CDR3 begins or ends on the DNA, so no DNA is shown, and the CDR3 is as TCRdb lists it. The CDR3: CASSLAGTYNEQLL. The chain carries TRBV7-4 and TRBJ2-1. From germline, CDR1 is SGHVT and CDR2 SQSDAQ. Including both end residues, the CDR3 is 14 amino acids long.

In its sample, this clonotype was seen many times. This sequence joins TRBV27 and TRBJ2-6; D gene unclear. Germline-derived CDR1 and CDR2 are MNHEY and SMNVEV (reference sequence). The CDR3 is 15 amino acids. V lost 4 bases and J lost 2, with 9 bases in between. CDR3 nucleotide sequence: TGTGCCAGCAGTTCTTCCTCTACTGGGGCCAACGTCCTGACTTTC. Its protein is CASSSSSTGANVLTF.

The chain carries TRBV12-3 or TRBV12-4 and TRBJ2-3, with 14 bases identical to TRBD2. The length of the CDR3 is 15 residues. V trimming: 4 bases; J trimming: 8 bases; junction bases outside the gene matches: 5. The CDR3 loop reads CASSSGTSGGVTQYF. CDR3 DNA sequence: TGTGCCAGCAGTTCCGGGACTAGCGGGGGAGTTACGCAGTATTTT.

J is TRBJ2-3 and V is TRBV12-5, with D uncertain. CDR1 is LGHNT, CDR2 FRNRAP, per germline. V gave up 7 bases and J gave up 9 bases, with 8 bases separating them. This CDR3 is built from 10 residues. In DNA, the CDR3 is TGTGCTAGTGCCTTGGGGACGCAGTATTTT. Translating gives CASALGTQYF.

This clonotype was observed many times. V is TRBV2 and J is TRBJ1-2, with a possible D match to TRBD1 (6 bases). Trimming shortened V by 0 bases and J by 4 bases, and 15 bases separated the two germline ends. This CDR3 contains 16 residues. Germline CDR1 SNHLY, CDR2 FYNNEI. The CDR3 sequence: CASSEARQALGYGYTF. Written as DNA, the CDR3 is TGTGCCAGCAGTGAAGCGCGACAGGCGCTTGGCTATGGCTACACCTTC.